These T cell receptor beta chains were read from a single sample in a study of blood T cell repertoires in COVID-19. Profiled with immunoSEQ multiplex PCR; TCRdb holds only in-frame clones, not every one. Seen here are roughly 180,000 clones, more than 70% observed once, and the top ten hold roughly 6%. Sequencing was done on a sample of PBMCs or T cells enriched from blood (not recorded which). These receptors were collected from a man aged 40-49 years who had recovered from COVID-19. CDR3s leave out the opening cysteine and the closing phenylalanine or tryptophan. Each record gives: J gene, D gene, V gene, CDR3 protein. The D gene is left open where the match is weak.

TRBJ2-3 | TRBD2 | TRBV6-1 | ASSEGVGGGATDTQY
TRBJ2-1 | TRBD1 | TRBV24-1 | ATSESGTGARNEQF
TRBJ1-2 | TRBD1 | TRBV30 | AWKLGQGFYGYT
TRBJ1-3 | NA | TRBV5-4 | ASSLAGTQGGNTIY
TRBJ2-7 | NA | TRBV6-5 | ASSSTPGTRPYEQY
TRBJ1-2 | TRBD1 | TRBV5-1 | ASGDDREPLNYGYT
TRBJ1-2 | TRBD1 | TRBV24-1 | AVQTGQTGGYT
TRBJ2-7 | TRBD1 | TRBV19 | ASSIEDRVYEQY
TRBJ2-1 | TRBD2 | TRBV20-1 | SASTLAGTQYNEQF
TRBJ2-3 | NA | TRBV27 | ASSLRIGGDTQY
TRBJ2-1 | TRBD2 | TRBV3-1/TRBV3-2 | ASRMGTTYNEQF
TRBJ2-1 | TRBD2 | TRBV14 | ASSQGGASSGPLGQF
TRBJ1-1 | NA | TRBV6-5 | ASKEYRTYGEAF
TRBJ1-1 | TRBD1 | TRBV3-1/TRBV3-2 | ASSPGQANTEAF
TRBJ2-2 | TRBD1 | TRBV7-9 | ASSSYRGPGELF
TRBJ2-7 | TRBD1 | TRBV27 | ASRRTGRGMEYEQY
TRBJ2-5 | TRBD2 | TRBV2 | ASTKVGLSQETQY
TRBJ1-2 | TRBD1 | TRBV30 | AWSADRENGYT
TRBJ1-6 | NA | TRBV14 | ASSLPDSRNSPLH
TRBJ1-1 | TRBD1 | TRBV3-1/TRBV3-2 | ASSPGQGNTEAF
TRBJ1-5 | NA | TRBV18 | ASSPVDSPTATYSNQPQH
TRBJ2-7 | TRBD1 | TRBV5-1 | ASSMGQGDYEQY
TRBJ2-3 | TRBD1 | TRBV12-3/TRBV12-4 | ASSSQGSDTQY
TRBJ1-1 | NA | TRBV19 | ASHLPGPNTEAF
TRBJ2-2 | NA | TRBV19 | ASSSAGELF
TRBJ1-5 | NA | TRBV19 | ASSIGGTGSVNQPQH
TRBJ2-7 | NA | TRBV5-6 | ASSLSGPGEQY
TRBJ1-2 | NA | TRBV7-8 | ASSLDRAHGYT
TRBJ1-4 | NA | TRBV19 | ASSNGGASEKLF
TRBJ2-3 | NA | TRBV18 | ASSAEVGLRAGEEQY
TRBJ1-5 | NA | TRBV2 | ASSEDWAASQPQH
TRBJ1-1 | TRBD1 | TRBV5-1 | ASSRDRGRTEAF
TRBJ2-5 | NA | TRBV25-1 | ASSVGPGETQY
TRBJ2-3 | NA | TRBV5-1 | ASSLLQNTDTQY
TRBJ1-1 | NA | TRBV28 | ASSSPPGGTEAF
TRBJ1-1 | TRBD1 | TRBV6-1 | ASSAPGRAGGIEAF
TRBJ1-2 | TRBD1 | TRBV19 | ASSITLGQGKPLGGYT
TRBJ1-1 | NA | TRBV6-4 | ASSENPGATEAF
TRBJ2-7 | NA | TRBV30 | AWTPSGYSYEQY
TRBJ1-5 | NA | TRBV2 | ASMQGPTQPQH